This TCR beta chain was identified in a study of shared clonotypes between healthy human individuals. About the research overall: The study used three CD4 naive, three CD4 memory, two CD8 naive and one CD8 memory plate per donor. Overall study results and limits: Shared across a few donors were around 5% of the naive CD4 clonotypes.

The length of the CDR3 is 12 residues. CDR1 and CDR2 from the germline V gene are SGHAT and FQDESV (reference sequence). V lost 3 bases and J 12 bases, leaving 12 bases between the germline ends. Several immunoSEQ plates held equal portions of the genomic DNA taken from each subset. Per the original data handling: ImmunoSEQ supplied junction-only sequences lacking quality scores, so filtering was different. Using immunoSEQ multiplex PCR, the repertoire was profiled, and TCRdb retains in-frame clones only, with some absent. The V and J calls and clone size were taken over from that table, and D and trimming were inferred from the DNA. The data show about 1.5 million clones, with 95% to 99% seen just once and roughly 0.42% held by the top ten. As concerns this clone: What it binds is not known.

This chain joins TRBV11-1 and TRBJ2-1, with a tentative D call TRBD1 (7 bases). This clonotype was sampled from a man aged 25-45 years in good health. Sample: naive CD4+ T cells sorted from blood. Subset: CD45RA+ positively selected. CDR3 sequence (DNA): TGTGCCAGCAGCTTCGCGGGACAGATGCAGTTCTTC. Its protein product is CASSFAGQMQFF.